This T cell receptor beta chain was captured by sequencing in a study of blood T cell repertoires in COVID-19. From germline, CDR1 is SGHVS and CDR2 FQNEAQ. The V end lost 2 bases, the J end lost 5 bases, and 9 bases lay between the germline ends. This CDR3 contains 13 residues. Sequencing was performed with immunoSEQ multiplex PCR; in TCRdb, only in-frame clones are kept and a portion is missing. The table has 200,000 to 300,000 clones, over 80% seen once. The TCR sequence derives from a human donor in a cohort sampled during active COVID-19. The chain combines TRBV7-8 with TRBJ1-1, with TRBD1 as a possible D gene (5 bases). Sequencing was performed on peripheral blood. For the CDR3, the DNA is TGTGCCAGCAGCTTAACTCAGGGAACTGAAGCTTTCTTT. The encoded protein is CASSLTQGTEAFF.